What follows are 21 T cell receptor beta chains derived from one specimen sequenced in a study of shared T cell receptors in the human thymus (dated by TCRdb to the early 2020s). The library was made by the immunoSEQ multiplex PCR assay. TCRdb mirrors the immuneACCESS table, restricted to in-frame sequences. Some clones are absent from its copies; in checked studies, under half trace to an unresolved V gene, and the reason for the others is unknown. Counted in this sample were 550,000 to 800,000 clones; over 75% of them appeared once. The biggest ten clones account for 0.008% to 0.011% of the sample. This sample also belongs to another study, concerning human thymus T cells.

Sequenced input: thymocytes. The receptors here all came from a girl less than two years old with a congenital heart defect. Donor details come from another sample of the same person, matched by shared clones.

The chain uses TRBV27 and TRBJ2-7, with a tentative D call TRBD1 (5 bases). The length of the CDR3 is 15 residues. Trimming took 2 bases from V and 2 from J, leaving 13 bases between them. Germline V gene lookup returns CDR1 MNHEY and CDR2 SMNVEV (reference sequence). The CDR3 reads CASSLRGEVPYEQYF. The CDR3 bases are TGTGCCAGCAGTTTAAGGGGTGAGGTGCCCTACGAGCAGTACTTC.

The chain uses TRBV7-2 and TRBJ1-5; no clear D gene. Germline V CDR1 and CDR2: SGHTA, FQGNSA. The V end lost 0 bases, the J end lost 0 bases, and 18 bases lay between the germline ends. The CDR3 spans 19 residues. CDR3 sequence reads: CASSLAKDEGGNSNQPQHF. The CDR3 nucleotides are TGTGCCAGCAGCTTAGCGAAGGATGAAGGCGGAAATAGCAATCAGCCCCAGCATTTT.

The CDR3 loop reads CATSRDSRTGGNYGYTF. The DNA for the CDR3 is TGTGCCACCAGCAGAGATTCGCGGACAGGGGGTAACTATGGCTACACCTTC. The chain links TRBV15 to TRBJ1-2; 10 nucleotides line up with TRBD1. Trimming at V came to 0 bases and at J to 1 base, leaving 5 bases not matched to a gene. Germline CDR1 is LNHNV and CDR2 is YYDKDF (reference sequence). The CDR3 has 17 amino acids.

The table lists this clone with a count of one. This chain uses TRBV7-2 with TRBJ2-7; 9 bases align to TRBD1. V was pared by 5 bases and J by 1 base, with 15 bases of the junction left unmatched. The CDR3 contains 18 residues. Germline V gene sequence: CDR1 SGHTA, CDR2 FQGNSA. The CDR3 region is CASSTGGRGSRPSYEQYF. The CDR3 coding sequence is TGTGCCAGCAGCACAGGGGGCCGGGGGTCGAGGCCTTCCTACGAGCAGTACTTC.

The rearrangement joins TRBV5-8 to TRBJ2-3, with TRBD1 matching 9 bases. There are 18 residues in the CDR3. V was pared by 0 bases and J by 6 bases, with 14 bases of the junction left unmatched. CDR1 and CDR2 (germline): SGHTS, YDEGEE. The chain's CDR3 is CASSLGPGQGVFLDTQYF. The CDR3 DNA is TGTGCCAGCAGCTTGGGCCCGGGACAGGGTGTATTCTTGGATACGCAGTATTTT.

The genes are TRBV10-3 and TRBJ2-1; 11 bases fit TRBD2. CDR1 ENHRY and CDR2 SYGVKD come from the germline V gene. The CDR3 has 18 amino acids. V gave up 6 bases and J gave up 0 bases; unmatched junction bases: 10. The CDR3 loop reads CAIRATSGGPSSYNEQFF. The CDR3 coding sequence is TGTGCCATCAGAGCCACTAGCGGGGGACCCTCCTCCTACAATGAGCAGTTCTTC.

This chain uses TRBV29-1 with TRBJ1-2; no firm D call. Germline CDR1 is SQVTM and CDR2 is ANQGSEA. Trimming removed 4 bases from V and 8 bases from J, with 11 bases in between. CDR3 length: 11 residues. The CDR3 loop reads CSVVAAAGYTF. The CDR3, as DNA: TGCAGCGTTGTCGCTGCGGCGGGCTACACCTTC.

This clone appeared a single time. Here the CDR3 reads CASSQLPIKETQYF. CDR3 bases: TGTGCCAGCAGTCAACTTCCTATAAAAGAGACCCAGTACTTC. The chain joins TRBV6-5 to TRBJ2-5; D not resolved. Germline loops: CDR1 MNHEY, CDR2 SVGAGI. Trimming left V 5 bases short and J 3 bases short, with 13 bases between. This CDR3 is built from 14 residues.

This clone was seen just once. The chain couples TRBV15 to TRBJ2-7, with 7 bases fitting TRBD1. The J segment lost 3 bases and the V segment lost 1 base, leaving 18 bases of the junction unmatched. CDR3 length: 19 amino acids. Germline V gene sequence: CDR1 LNHNV, CDR2 YYDKDF (reference sequence). The CDR3 here is CATSRVLTGEQVLDYEQYF. CDR3 nucleotides: TGTGCCACCAGCAGAGTCCTAACAGGGGAGCAAGTCTTGGACTACGAGCAGTACTTC.

This clone was seen only a few times. The V call is TRBV27, the J call TRBJ1-2; 8 bases fit TRBD1. Germline V gives CDR1 MNHEY, CDR2 SMNVEV (reference sequence). This CDR3 has 19 amino acids. The J segment lost 3 bases and the V segment lost 3 bases, leaving 18 bases of the junction unmatched. The CDR3 loop is CASSFLTGGPNCTYYGYTF. As DNA, the CDR3 is TGTGCCAGCAGTTTCCTTACAGGGGGTCCGAACTGTACCTACTATGGCTACACCTTC.

The sample holds one count of this clone. The chain combines TRBV29-1 with TRBJ2-1; possibly TRBD1 for D (5 bases). The CDR3 runs to 17 residues. With 4 bases removed from V and 9 bases from J, the gap between germline ends came to 28 bases. Germline V gives CDR1 SQVTM, CDR2 ANQGSEA. The CDR3, as DNA: TGCAGCGTTGCCTACCCCCAGGGAAGGACATGGGCCATTGAGCAGTTCTTC. Translation: CSVAYPQGRTWAIEQFF.

The chain uses TRBV10-1 and TRBJ2-5; TRBD1 matches 8 bases. Germline V gene data show CDR1 as WNHNN and CDR2 as SYGVQD (reference sequence). With 3 bases clipped from V and 5 bases from J, the junction kept 14 bases outside the gene matches. There are 17 residues in the CDR3. The CDR3 sequence: CASSDSGQGRDGETQYF. CDR3 bases: TGCGCCAGCAGTGATTCCGGACAGGGCCGAGACGGGGAGACCCAGTACTTC.

The chain has TRBV4-1 and TRBJ1-2, with unresolved D. The CDR3 length is 15 residues. CDR1 and CDR2 (germline): MGHRA, YSYEKL. V was trimmed by 1 base and J by 0 bases, leaving 9 bases between them. The CDR3 loop is CASSQVGFTNYGYTF. The CDR3 region has the DNA TGCGCCAGCAGCCAAGTTGGCTTTACTAACTATGGCTACACCTTC.

V usage is TRBV5-4 and J usage is TRBJ2-3, with D uncertain. This CDR3 has 13 amino acids. The germline V gene encodes CDR1 SGHNT and CDR2 YYREEE (reference sequence). Between the trimmed V and J ends, which lost 7 bases and 2 bases, there was a span of 11 bases. The CDR3 loop is CASSPQFTDTQYF. The CDR3 DNA is TGTGCCAGCTCCCCGCAGTTCACAGATACGCAGTATTTT.

DNA for the CDR3: TGTGCCAGTAGAACCGATCCCCATGGAGATAACTATGGCTACACCTTC. Its protein is CASRTDPHGDNYGYTF. The chain carries TRBV19 and TRBJ1-2; D not resolved. The CDR3 sequence is 16 residues long. Trimming shortened V by 6 bases and J by 1 base, and 18 bases separated the two germline ends. Germline V CDR1 and CDR2: LNHDA, SQIVND (reference sequence).

The chain couples TRBV28 to TRBJ1-1; 10 bases agree with TRBD1. Germline CDR1 MDHEN, CDR2 SYDVKM. This CDR3 contains 19 residues. J lost 3 bases, V lost 5 bases, and 18 bases had no gene match. DNA for the CDR3: TGTGCCAGCAGTCACCATTCAGGACAGGGGGTGCTTCGGGACACTGAAGCTTTCTTT. Amino acids: CASSHHSGQGVLRDTEAFF.

The chain employs TRBV9 and TRBJ2-2; possibly TRBD1 for D (6 bases). This CDR3 comprises 15 residues. The germline V gene has CDR1 SGDLS and CDR2 YYNGEE. The V end was cut by 3 bases, the J end by 0 bases, with 9 bases between. As DNA, the CDR3 is TGTGCCAGCAGCGAGGGGACATCGAACACCGGGGAGCTGTTTTTT. Amino acid sequence: CASSEGTSNTGELFF. Complete variable domain (other parts from reference TRBV9 and TRBJ2-2): DSGVTQTPKHLITATGQRVTLRCSPRSGDLSVYWYQQSLDQGLQFLIQYYNGEERAKGNILERFSAQQFPDLHSELNLSSLELGDSALYFCASSEGTSNTGELFFGEGSRLTVL.

The chain couples TRBV28 to TRBJ1-5; no firm D call. Trimming removed 6 bases at V and 4 bases at J, with 13 bases between. The CDR3 runs to 14 residues. The germline CDR1 and CDR2 sequences are MDHEN and SYDVKM. CDR3 coding DNA: TGTGCCAGCAGCCCTAGACGGACTAATCAGCCCCAGCATTTT. This gives the protein CASSPRRTNQPQHF.

The chain carries TRBV13 and TRBJ2-7; TRBD2 is a possible D gene (6 bases). Per the germline V gene, CDR1 is PRHDT and CDR2 is FYEKMQ (reference sequence). Trimming shortened V by 3 bases and J by 3 bases, and 15 bases separated the two germline ends. CDR3 length: 15 amino acids. The CDR3 coding sequence is TGTGCCAGCAGCTTTCCGCACCGGGGGATCTACGAGCAGTACTTC. As protein: CASSFPHRGIYEQYF.

This clone was seen only once. The chain carries TRBV28 and TRBJ1-6; TRBD1 matches at 9 bases. Trimming removed 6 bases from V and 2 bases from J; junction bases left unmatched: 17. This CDR3 has 20 residues. The germline CDR1 and CDR2 sequences are MDHEN and SYDVKM. The CDR3 loop reads CASRPPGQGPLFPYNSPLHF. Written as DNA, the CDR3 is TGTGCCAGCAGGCCCCCGGGACAGGGTCCCCTTTTCCCCTATAATTCACCCCTCCACTTT.

The chain employs TRBV6-5 and TRBJ2-1; the match to TRBD1 covers 9 bases. The length of the CDR3 is 15 residues. The ends lost 4 bases at V and 5 bases at J; junction bases unmatched: 6. Germline V gene sequence: CDR1 MNHEY, CDR2 SVGAGI. Here the CDR3 DNA reads TGTGCCAGCAGTTTCGGGACAGGGATCCACAATGAGCAGTTCTTC. This gives the protein CASSFGTGIHNEQFF.